The 13 T cell receptor beta chains given below trace back to one sample, sequenced in a study of spatial heterogeneity in lung cancer (dated by TCRdb to the late 2010s). Broader findings and caveats from the paper: The tumor nonsynonymous mutation count correlated with the number of expanded alpha and beta TCRs within the tumor.

Preparation of the library involved 5' RACE. Sequenced using a NextSeq 500. TCRdb cleaned the public reads at Q25 with fastp, built clones with MiXCR and kept in-frame beta chains. When rows share a CDR3 protein, they turn into one entry using the most common DNA and genes. In this sample the table shows 2,100 or so distinct CDR3 sequences, about 2.4% of which occur a single time. The ten largest clones take up approximately 9% of the sample. These receptors' antigens are unknown. The time point label for this specimen denotes: sample taken at primary tumor resection. Specimen: lung tumor tissue, collected at surgery. All receptors come from a male donor with early-stage non-small cell lung cancer.

This clonotype was detected only a few times. This may come from a read error, since a much larger clone is one base off. This chain connects TRBV7-9 to TRBJ1-2; TRBD1 aligns across 9 bases. Germline trimming cut 5 bases from V and 8 bases from J; bases unmatched to any gene: 15. There are 16 residues in the CDR3. Germline V lookup: CDR1 SEHNR, CDR2 FQNEAQ (reference sequence). Here the CDR3 reads CASSGTGTGRLQGYTF. Here the CDR3 DNA reads TGTGCCAGCAGCGGGACCGGGACAGGGAGGTTACAGGGCTACACCTTC.

In its sample, this clonotype ranks as medium-sized. J is TRBJ2-2 and V is TRBV13; D not resolved. Looked up from germline, CDR1 is PRHDT and CDR2 is FYEKMQ (reference sequence). The V end lost 5 bases, the J end lost 8 bases, and 18 bases lay between the germline ends. The CDR3 spans 15 residues. This CDR3 is CASSPYGSGEGELFF. CDR3 bases: TGTGCCAGCAGCCCGTACGGGTCGGGTGAGGGGGAGCTGTTTTTT.

This clonotype counts as medium-sized (0.01 to 0.1%). V gene TRBV7-2 combines with J gene TRBJ2-7; D unclear. V lost 5 bases, J lost 1 base, and 3 bases lay in between. The CDR3 sequence is 11 residues long. Germline lookup yields CDR1 SGHTA and CDR2 FQGNSA. The CDR3 spells CASSLSYEQYF. In DNA, the CDR3 is TGTGCCAGCAGCCTATCCTACGAGCAGTACTTC.

This clonotype is termed medium-sized. The DNA for the CDR3 is TGCGCCAGCAGCTTCGCCCTCCCCCCGGGACAGGGGACGCATAACTATGGCTACACCTTC. This gives the protein CASSFALPPGQGTHNYGYTF. This sequence joins TRBV5-1 and TRBJ1-2, with 10 bases aligning to TRBD1. The CDR3 has 20 amino acids. V lost 2 bases, J lost 1 base, and 17 bases stayed unmatched. The germline V gene encodes CDR1 SGHRS and CDR2 YFSETQ.

This clonotype was detected ten times or more. One base away lies a much larger clone, so this may be a sequencing read error. The chain carries TRBV5-6 and TRBJ2-2; D remains ambiguous. Trimming stripped 3 bases from V and 5 bases from J, with 2 bases between. The CDR3 sequence is 11 residues long. Germline V gives CDR1 SGHDT, CDR2 YYEEEE. The CDR3 is CASSWTGELFF. Here the CDR3 DNA reads TGTGCCAGCAGCTGGACCGGGGAGCTGTTTTTT.

This clonotype appeared many times. The genes are TRBV19 and TRBJ1-5, with D possibly matching TRBD1 (5 bases). Germline V gives CDR1 LNHDA, CDR2 SQIVND (reference sequence). V lost 4 bases to trimming and J lost 7 bases, with 11 bases between them. This CDR3 is 13 amino acids long. The DNA for the CDR3 is TGTGCCAGTAGTACAGGGTGGGAGCAGCCCCAGCATTTT. Its translation is CASSTGWEQPQHF. The entire variable domain, with the rest obtained from reference TRBV19 and TRBJ1-5, is as follows: DGGITQSPKYLFRKEGQNVTLSCEQNLNHDAMYWYRQDPGQGLRLIYYSQIVNDFQKGDIAEGYSVSREKKESFPLTVTSAQKNPTAFYLCASSTGWEQPQHFGDGTRLSIL.

This clonotype is deemed medium-sized. The gene calls are TRBV7-9 and TRBJ2-7, with 8 bases matching TRBD2. The CDR3 runs 15 residues. Trimming took 3 bases from V and 5 from J; bases not matched to a gene: 9. The germline V gene encodes CDR1 SEHNR and CDR2 FQNEAQ (reference sequence). In nucleotides, the CDR3 is TGTGCCAGCAGCTTGGCGAGCGGGAGTACCAACGAGCAGTACTTC. Its translation: CASSLASGSTNEQYF.

This clonotype is termed large. J is TRBJ1-1 and V is TRBV20-1; 8 bases match TRBD1. J gave up 0 bases and V 5 bases, and 8 bases lay outside the gene matches. There are 15 residues in the CDR3. Looked up from germline, CDR1 is DFQATT and CDR2 is SNEGSKA (reference sequence). The CDR3 sequence is CSAWTGTRLNTEAFF. The CDR3 DNA reads as TGCAGTGCTTGGACAGGGACTAGACTGAACACTGAAGCTTTCTTT.

Relative to its sample, this clonotype is large. The V and J genes are TRBV27 and TRBJ2-7; possible D gene TRBD1, 6 bases. V lost 9 bases and J 5 bases, leaving 20 bases between the germline ends. The CDR3 is made up of 14 amino acids. Germline lookup yields CDR1 MNHEY and CDR2 SMNVEV (reference sequence). In nucleotides, the CDR3 is TGTGCCAGTTCAGCTGGGGGCCGGTTCCACGAGCAGTACTTC. Protein: CASSAGGRFHEQYF.

This clonotype is labeled medium-sized. The chain links TRBV20-1 to TRBJ1-2; no reliable D call. The CDR3 spans 15 residues. V was clipped by 0 bases and J by 2 bases, with 13 bases between them. CDR1 is DFQATT and CDR2 is SNEGSKA in the germline V gene (reference sequence). CDR3: CSARDSDGRNYGYTF. In DNA form, the CDR3 reads TGCAGTGCTAGAGACTCCGACGGCAGAAACTATGGCTACACCTTC.

This clonotype was detected many times. The rearrangement joins TRBV5-1 to TRBJ1-1; the D is unclear. The CDR3 covers 13 residues. The V end was cut by 4 bases, the J end by 1 base, with 8 bases between. CDR1 and CDR2 (germline): SGHRS, YFSETQ. The CDR3 nucleotides are TGCGCCAGCAGCCCCGAGAGGAACACTGAAGCTTTCTTT. It translates to CASSPERNTEAFF.

This clonotype counts as large (0.1 to 1%). CDR3 amino acids: CASSRTSGNQETQYF. Here the CDR3 DNA reads TGTGCCAGCAGCCGGACTAGCGGGAACCAAGAGACCCAGTACTTC. The chain couples TRBV7-2 to TRBJ2-5; 12 positions match TRBD2. The germline V gene encodes CDR1 SGHTA and CDR2 FQGNSA. J was trimmed by 0 bases and V by 5 bases; bases with no gene match: 1. This CDR3 has 15 residues.

This clonotype was seen ten or more times. The rearrangement links TRBV7-3 to TRBJ2-1, with TRBD1 matching 7 bases. CDR3 length: 14 amino acids. Germline lookup yields CDR1 SGHTA and CDR2 FQGTGA. The trim removed 0 bases at V and 9 bases at J, leaving 5 bases unmatched. CDR3 sequence reads: CASSLTVAGGEQFF. DNA of the CDR3: TGTGCCAGCAGCTTAACGGTAGCAGGGGGTGAGCAGTTCTTC.